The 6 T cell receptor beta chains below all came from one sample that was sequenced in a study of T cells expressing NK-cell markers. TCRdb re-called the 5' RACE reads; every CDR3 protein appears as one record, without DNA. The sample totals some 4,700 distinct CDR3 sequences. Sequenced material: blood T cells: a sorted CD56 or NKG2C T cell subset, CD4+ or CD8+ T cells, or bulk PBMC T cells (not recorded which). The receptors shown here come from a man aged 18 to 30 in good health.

CDR3 amino acids: CASRRRNIEAFF. This chain links TRBV25-1 with TRBJ1-1. This CDR3 comprises 12 residues. Per germline, CDR1 MGHDK and CDR2 SYGVNS.

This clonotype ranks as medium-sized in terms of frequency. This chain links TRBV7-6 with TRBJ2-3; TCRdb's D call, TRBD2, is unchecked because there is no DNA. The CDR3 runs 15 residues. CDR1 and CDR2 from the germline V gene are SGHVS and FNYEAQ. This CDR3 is CASSPTSGRSDTQYF.

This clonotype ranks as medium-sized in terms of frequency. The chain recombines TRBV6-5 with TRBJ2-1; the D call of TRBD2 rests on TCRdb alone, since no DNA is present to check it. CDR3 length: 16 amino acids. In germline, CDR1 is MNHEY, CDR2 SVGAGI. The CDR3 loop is CASSYEGRLSYNEQFF.

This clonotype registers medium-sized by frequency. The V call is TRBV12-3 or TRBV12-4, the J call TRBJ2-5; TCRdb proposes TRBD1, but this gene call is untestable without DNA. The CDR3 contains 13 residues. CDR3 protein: CASRPDRAVAQYF.

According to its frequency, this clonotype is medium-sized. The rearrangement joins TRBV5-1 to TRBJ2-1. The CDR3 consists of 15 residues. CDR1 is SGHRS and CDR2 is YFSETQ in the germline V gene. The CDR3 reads CASSLSTSSYNEQFF. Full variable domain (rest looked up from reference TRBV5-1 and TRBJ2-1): KAGVTQTPRYLIKTRGQQVTLSCSPISGHRSVSWYQQTPGQGLQFLFEYFSETQRNKGNFPGRFSGRQFSNSRSEMNVSTLELGDSALYLCASSLSTSSYNEQFFGPGTRLTVL.

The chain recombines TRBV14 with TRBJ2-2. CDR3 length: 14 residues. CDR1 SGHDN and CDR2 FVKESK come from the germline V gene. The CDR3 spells CASSRDRNTGELFF. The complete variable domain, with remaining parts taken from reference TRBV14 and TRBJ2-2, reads EAGVTQFPSHSVIEKGQTVTLRCDPISGHDNLYWYRRVMGKEIKFLLHFVKESKQDESGMPNNRFLAERTGGTYSTLKVQPAELEDSGVYFCASSRDRNTGELFFGEGSRLTVL.